This T cell receptor beta chain appears in the sequencing data of a study of blood T cells in healthy people across ages. A second PCR of about 7 to 11 cycles used a sample-barcoded 5' primer and a J-beta primer mix. One entry per CDR3 protein, called by TCRdb with MiXCR from the 5' RACE reads. The sample yields more than 1 million distinct CDR3 sequences, 40% to 45% seen once. This clonotype showed up just a few times. The clonotype comes from a woman aged 60-75 years in good health. Sequencing input: blood.

The CDR3 DNA reads as TGTGCCAGCAGCGTAGGAGACGGCGACTATGGCTACACCTTC. Amino acid sequence: CASSVGDGDYGYTF. This chain uses TRBV9 with TRBJ1-2; D uncertain. Germline assignment: CDR1 SGDLS and CDR2 YYNGEE. This CDR3 has 14 residues. The V end was cut by 0 bases, the J end by 3 bases, with 9 bases between.